This TCR beta chain was retrieved from a study of blood T cell repertoires in COVID-19. About the study: The origin of the acute and convalescent COVID-19 samples was the United States, Italy and Spain.

The study recruited people aged about 18 to 90 years across 24 US areas. Authors' analysis steps: Amplifying reference gene primers gave estimates of nucleated cell counts. TCRdb keeps only in-frame clones here, not all; method: immunoSEQ multiplex PCR. The V and J calls and the clone size are those of that table, but D and trimming were determined from the DNA. The sample consists of approximately 300,000 clones, 85% to 90% of them appearing once. The source material was PBMCs or T cells enriched from blood (not recorded which). This clonotype originated in a woman aged 18-29 years who had recovered from COVID-19.

The CDR3 nucleotides read TGTGCCAGCAGCTTTTACGAACAGGGTTATCAGCCCCAGCATTTT. It yields the protein CASSFYEQGYQPQHF. The rearrangement links TRBV5-6 to TRBJ1-5, with D possibly being TRBD1 (6 bases). Trimming took 2 bases from V and 5 from J, leaving 14 bases between them. Germline lookup yields CDR1 SGHDT and CDR2 YYEEEE. The CDR3 covers 15 residues.